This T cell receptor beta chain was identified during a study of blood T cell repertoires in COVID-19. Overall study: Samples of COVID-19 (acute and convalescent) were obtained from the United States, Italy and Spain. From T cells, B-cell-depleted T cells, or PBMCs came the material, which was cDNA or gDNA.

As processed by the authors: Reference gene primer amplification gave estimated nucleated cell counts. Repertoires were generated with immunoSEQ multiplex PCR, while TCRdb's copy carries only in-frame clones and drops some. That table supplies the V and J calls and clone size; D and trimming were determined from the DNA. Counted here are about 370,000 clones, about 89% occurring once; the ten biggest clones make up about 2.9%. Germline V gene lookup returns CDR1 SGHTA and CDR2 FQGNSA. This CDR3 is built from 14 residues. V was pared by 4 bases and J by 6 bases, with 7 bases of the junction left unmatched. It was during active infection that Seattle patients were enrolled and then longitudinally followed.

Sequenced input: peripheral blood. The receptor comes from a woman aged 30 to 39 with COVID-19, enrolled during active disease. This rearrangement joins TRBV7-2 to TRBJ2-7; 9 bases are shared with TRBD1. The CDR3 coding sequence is TGTGCCAGCAGCTATACCGGGACAGGGCCCGAGCAGTACTTC. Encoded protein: CASSYTGTGPEQYF.